This TCR beta chain comes out of a study of T cells in Graves' hyperthyroidism and ophthalmopathy. In the study overall: Pretreatment peripheral blood was obtained at initial diagnosis.

Stable Graves' hyperthyroidism denoted no ophthalmopathy progression over 18 months. Used for diagnoses were clinical symptoms, serum thyroxine and TRAb, thyroid ultrasound and orbital computed tomography. From RNA transcripts, TCR beta CDR3 regions were amplified. First-round RT-PCR targeting the TCR CDR3 was performed with the HTBI primer set. In TCRdb, the multiplex PCR reads were re-called with MiXCR into one record per CDR3 protein. The sample includes around 450,000 distinct CDR3 sequences, approximately 13% of them seen just once. In this sample, this clonotype turned up many times. CDR1 GTSNPN and CDR2 SVGIG come from the germline V gene (reference sequence). The V segment lost 5 bases and the J segment 0 bases; nucleotides outside the gene matches: 2. This CDR3 comprises 13 residues.

Sequencing was carried out using blood. The receptor was derived from a young woman with Graves' hyperthyroidism. The V call is TRBV30, the J call TRBJ2-3; 7 bases map to TRBD1. Written as DNA, the CDR3 is TGTGCCTGGGACAGGGAGAGCACAGATACGCAGTATTTT. It specifies CAWDRESTDTQYF. The variable domain in full, completed from reference TRBV30 and TRBJ2-3, reads SQTIHQWPATLVQPVGSPLSLECTVEGTSNPNLYWYRQAAGRGLQLLFYSVGIGQISSEVPQNLSASRPQDRQFILSSKKLLLSDSGFYLCAWDRESTDTQYFGPGTRLTVL.